The entry below describes one T cell receptor beta chain. The data belong to a study of T cells expressing NK-cell markers. TCRdb re-called the 5' RACE reads, yielding one record per CDR3 amino acid sequence without DNA. This sample contains a few hundred thousand distinct CDR3 sequences. Germline values: CDR1 SNHLY, CDR2 FYNNEI. The CDR3 is 14 amino acids. The chain is built from TRBV2 and TRBJ2-1. Specimen: blood T cells: a sorted CD56 or NKG2C T cell subset, CD4+ or CD8+ T cells, or bulk PBMC T cells (not recorded which). The receptor was isolated from a woman between 50 and 59 years old in good health. The CDR3 is CASSDTAVWNEQFF.